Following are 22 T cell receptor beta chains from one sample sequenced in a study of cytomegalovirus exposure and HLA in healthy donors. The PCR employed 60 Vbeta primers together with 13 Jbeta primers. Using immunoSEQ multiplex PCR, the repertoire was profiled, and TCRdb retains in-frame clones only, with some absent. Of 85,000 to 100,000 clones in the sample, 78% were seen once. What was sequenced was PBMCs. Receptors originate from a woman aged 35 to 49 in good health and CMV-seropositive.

The CDR3 coding sequence is TGTGCCAGCAGTGATCTTGGAGGGCGCCAAGAGACCCAGTACTTC. Its protein product is CASSDLGGRQETQYF. The genes are TRBV2 and TRBJ2-5; maybe TRBD2 (6 bases). The V gene's germline CDR1 is SNHLY and CDR2 FYNNEI. This CDR3 spans 15 amino acids. With 3 bases removed from V and 1 base from J, the gap between germline ends came to 12 bases.

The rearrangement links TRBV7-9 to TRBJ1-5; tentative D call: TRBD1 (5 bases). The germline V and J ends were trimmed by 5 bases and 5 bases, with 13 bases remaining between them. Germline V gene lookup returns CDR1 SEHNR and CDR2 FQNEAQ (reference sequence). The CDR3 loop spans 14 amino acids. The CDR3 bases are TGTGCCAGCAGCCCCTCGGGGGTACATCAGCCCCAGCATTTT. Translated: CASSPSGVHQPQHF. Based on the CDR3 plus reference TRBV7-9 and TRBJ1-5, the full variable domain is DTGVSQNPRHKITKRGQNVTFRCDPISEHNRLYWYRQTLGQGPEFLTYFQNEAQLEKSRLLSDRFSAERPKGSFSTLEIQRTEQGDSAMYLCASSPSGVHQPQHFGDGTRLSIL.

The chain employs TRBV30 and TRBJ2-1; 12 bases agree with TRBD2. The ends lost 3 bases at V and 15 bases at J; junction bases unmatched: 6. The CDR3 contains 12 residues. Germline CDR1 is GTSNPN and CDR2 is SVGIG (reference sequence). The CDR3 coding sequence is TGTGCCTGGAGCCGAACTAGCGGGAGGTTGTTCTTC. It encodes CAWSRTSGRLFF.

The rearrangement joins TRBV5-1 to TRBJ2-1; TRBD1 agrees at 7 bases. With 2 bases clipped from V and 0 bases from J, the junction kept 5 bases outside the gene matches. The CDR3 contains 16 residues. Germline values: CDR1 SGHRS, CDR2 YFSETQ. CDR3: CASSLRGQNSYNEQFF. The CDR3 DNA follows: TGCGCCAGCAGCTTAAGGGGGCAGAACTCCTACAATGAGCAGTTCTTC. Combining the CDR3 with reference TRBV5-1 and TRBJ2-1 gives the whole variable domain KAGVTQTPRYLIKTRGQQVTLSCSPISGHRSVSWYQQTPGQGLQFLFEYFSETQRNKGNFPGRFSGRQFSNSRSEMNVSTLELGDSALYLCASSLRGQNSYNEQFFGPGTRLTVL.

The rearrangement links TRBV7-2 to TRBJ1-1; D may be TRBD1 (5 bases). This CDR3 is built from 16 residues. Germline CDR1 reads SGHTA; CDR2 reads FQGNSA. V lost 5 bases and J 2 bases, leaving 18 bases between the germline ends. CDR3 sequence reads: CASSLRGGGLNTEAFF. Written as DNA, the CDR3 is TGTGCCAGCAGCCTCCGCGGCGGGGGGTTAAACACTGAAGCTTTCTTT.

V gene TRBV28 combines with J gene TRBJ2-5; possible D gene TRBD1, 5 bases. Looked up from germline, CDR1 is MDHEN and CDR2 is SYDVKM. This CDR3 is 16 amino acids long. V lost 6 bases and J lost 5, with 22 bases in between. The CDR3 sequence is CASRNPQGLGRETQYF. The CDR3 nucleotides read TGTGCCAGCAGGAACCCCCAGGGTTTAGGAAGGGAGACCCAGTACTTC.

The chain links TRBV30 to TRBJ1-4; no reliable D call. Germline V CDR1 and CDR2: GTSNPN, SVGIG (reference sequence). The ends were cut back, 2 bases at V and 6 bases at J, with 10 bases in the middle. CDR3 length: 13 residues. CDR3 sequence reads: CAWSSGSHEKLFF. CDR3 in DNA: TGTGCCTGGAGTTCCGGGTCCCATGAAAAACTGTTTTTT.

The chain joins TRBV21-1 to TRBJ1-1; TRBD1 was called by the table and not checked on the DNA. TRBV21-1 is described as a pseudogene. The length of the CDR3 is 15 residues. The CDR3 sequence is CASSKARGLNTEAFF. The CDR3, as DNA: TGTGCCAGCAGCAAAGCCAGGGGGCTGAACACTGAAGCTTTCTTT.

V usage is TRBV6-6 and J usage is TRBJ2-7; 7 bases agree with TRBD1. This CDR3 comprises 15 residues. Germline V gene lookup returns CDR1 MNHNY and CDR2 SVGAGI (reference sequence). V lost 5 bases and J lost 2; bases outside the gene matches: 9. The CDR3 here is CASSPQRGGAYEQYF. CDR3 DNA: TGTGCCAGCAGTCCCCAGAGAGGGGGCGCCTACGAGCAGTACTTC.

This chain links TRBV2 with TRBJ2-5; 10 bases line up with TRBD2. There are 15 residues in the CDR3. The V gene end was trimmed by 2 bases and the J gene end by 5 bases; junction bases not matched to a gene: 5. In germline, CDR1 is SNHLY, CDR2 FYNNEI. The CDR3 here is CASSEWASGSETQYF. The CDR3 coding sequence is TGTGCCAGCAGTGAATGGGCTAGCGGGAGTGAGACCCAGTACTTC. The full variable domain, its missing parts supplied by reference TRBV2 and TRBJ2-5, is EPEVTQTPSHQVTQMGQEVILRCVPISNHLYFYWYRQILGQKVEFLVSFYNNEISEKSEIFDDQFSVERPDGSNFTLKIRSTKLEDSAMYFCASSEWASGSETQYFGPGTRLLVL.

CDR3 nucleotides: TGTGCCAGCAGCGTAGACTACCTAGCGGGAGGAGAGCAGTTCTTC. Residues: CASSVDYLAGGEQFF. The V call is TRBV7-9, the J call TRBJ2-1, with 11 bases matching TRBD2. This CDR3 is 15 amino acids long. V lost 5 bases to trimming and J lost 10 bases; unmatched junction nucleotides: 10. Germline V gives CDR1 SEHNR, CDR2 FQNEAQ (reference sequence).

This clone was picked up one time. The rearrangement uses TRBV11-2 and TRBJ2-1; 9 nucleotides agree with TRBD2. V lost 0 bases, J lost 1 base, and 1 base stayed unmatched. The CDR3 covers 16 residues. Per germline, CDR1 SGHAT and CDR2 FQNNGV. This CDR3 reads CASSLESGGSYNEQFF. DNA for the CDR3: TGTGCCAGCAGCTTAGAAAGCGGGGGGTCCTACAATGAGCAGTTCTTC.

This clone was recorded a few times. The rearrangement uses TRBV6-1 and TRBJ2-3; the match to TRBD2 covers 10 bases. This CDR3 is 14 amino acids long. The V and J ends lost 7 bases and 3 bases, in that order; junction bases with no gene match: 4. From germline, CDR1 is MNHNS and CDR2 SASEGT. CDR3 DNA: TGTGCCAGCATGGGGACTAGCGAGACAGATACGCAGTATTTT. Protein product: CASMGTSETDTQYF.

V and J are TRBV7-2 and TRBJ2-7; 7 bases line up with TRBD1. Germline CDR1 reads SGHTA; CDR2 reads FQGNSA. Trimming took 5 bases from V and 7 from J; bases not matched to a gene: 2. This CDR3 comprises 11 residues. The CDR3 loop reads CASSKDREQYF. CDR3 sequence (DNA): TGTGCCAGCAGCAAGGACAGGGAGCAGTACTTC.

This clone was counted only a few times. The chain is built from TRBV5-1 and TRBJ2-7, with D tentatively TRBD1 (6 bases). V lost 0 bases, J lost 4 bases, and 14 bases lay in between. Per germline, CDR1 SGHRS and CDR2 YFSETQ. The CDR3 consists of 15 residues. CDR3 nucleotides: TGCGCCAGCAGCTTGGGGGCAGGGGAGACTTACGAGCAGTACTTC. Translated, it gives CASSLGAGETYEQYF.

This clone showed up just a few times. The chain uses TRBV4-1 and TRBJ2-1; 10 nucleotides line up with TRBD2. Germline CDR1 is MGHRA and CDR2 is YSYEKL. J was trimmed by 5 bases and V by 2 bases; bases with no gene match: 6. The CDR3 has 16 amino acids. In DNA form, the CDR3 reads TGCGCCAGCAGCCAACTAGCGGGAGTAACGGACAATGAGCAGTTCTTC. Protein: CASSQLAGVTDNEQFF.

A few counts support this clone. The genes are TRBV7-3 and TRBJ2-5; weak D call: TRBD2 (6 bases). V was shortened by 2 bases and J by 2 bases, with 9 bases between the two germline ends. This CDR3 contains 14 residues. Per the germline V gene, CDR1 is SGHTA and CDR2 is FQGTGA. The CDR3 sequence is CASSLSGVQETQYF. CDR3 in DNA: TGTGCCAGCAGCTTATCGGGAGTACAAGAGACCCAGTACTTC.

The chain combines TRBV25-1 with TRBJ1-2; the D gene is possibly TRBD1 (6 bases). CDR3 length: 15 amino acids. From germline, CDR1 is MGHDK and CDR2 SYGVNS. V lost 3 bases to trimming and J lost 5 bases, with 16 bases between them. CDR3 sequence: CASSEGHLRGYGYTF. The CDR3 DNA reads TGTGCCAGCAGTGAGGGACACTTGAGAGGGTATGGCTACACCTTC.

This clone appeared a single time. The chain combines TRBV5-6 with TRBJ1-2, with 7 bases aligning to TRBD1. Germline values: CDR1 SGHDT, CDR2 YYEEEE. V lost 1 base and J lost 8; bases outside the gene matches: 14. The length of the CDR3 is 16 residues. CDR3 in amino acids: CASSLIGVLGGVGYTF. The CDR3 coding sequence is TGTGCCAGCAGCTTGATCGGTGTTCTAGGGGGCGTGGGCTACACCTTC.

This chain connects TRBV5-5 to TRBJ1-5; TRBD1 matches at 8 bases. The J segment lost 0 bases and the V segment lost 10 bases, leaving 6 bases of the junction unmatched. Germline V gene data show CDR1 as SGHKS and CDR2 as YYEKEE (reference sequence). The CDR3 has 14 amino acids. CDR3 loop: CASSGGFSNQPQHF. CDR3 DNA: TGTGCCTCCTCAGGGGGCTTTAGCAATCAGCCCCAGCATTTT.

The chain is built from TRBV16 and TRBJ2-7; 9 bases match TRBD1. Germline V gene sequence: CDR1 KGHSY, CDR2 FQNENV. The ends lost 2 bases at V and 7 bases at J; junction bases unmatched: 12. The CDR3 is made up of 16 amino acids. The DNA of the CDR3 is TGTGCCAGCAGCCAAGAACTCCCGGGACAGGGCCGGGAGCAGTACTTC. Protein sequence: CASSQELPGQGREQYF.

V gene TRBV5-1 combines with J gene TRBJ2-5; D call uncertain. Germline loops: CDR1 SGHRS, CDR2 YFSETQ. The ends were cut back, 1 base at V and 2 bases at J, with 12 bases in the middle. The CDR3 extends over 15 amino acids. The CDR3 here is CASSLIVSRQETQYF. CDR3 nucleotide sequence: TGCGCCAGCAGCTTGATCGTTAGTCGGCAAGAGACCCAGTACTTC. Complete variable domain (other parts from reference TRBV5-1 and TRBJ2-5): KAGVTQTPRYLIKTRGQQVTLSCSPISGHRSVSWYQQTPGQGLQFLFEYFSETQRNKGNFPGRFSGRQFSNSRSEMNVSTLELGDSALYLCASSLIVSRQETQYFGPGTRLLVL.